These T cell receptor beta chains were read from a single sample in a study of spatial heterogeneity in lung cancer. TCRdb reanalysed the 5' RACE reads using MiXCR and keeps one entry per CDR3 protein. The data contain 25,000 or so distinct CDR3 sequences, approximately 6% of them singletons. The input for sequencing was PBMCs, taken at follow-up. Receptors originate from a male donor with early-stage non-small cell lung cancer. The CDR3 runs from the conserved cysteine through the conserved F or W. A D gene is named only where the DNA matches it firmly. The size of a clone is reported for some rows only, either as once, few or many, or as a class for expanded clones.

few	TRBD2	17	TRBJ2-3	TRBV15	TGTGCCACCAGCAGAGATCCTACGGGGACTAGGGCAGATACGCAGTATTTT	CATSRDPTGTRADTQYF
.	.	11	TRBJ1-1	TRBV2	TGTGCCAGCAGTGAATCGGGTCGGGCTTTCTTT	CASSESGRAFF
many	TRBD1	14	TRBJ1-4	TRBV20-1	TGCAGTGCTCTATCCGGGACAGGGGATGAAAAACTGTTTTTT	CSALSGTGDEKLFF
few	.	17	TRBJ2-3	TRBV7-2	TGTGCCAGCAGCTTAGTAATGGGTCGGGGGAGCACAGATACGCAGTATTTT	CASSLVMGRGSTDTQYF
many	TRBD2	16	TRBJ2-1	TRBV7-8	TGTGCCAGCAGCCCATACCGACTAGCGGGGGCATATGAGCAGTTCTTC	CASSPYRLAGAYEQFF
.	.	14	TRBJ1-1	TRBV6-6	TGTGCCAGCAACGAACAACAGGGTAACACTGAAGCTTTCTTT	CASNEQQGNTEAFF
few	.	15	TRBJ2-7	TRBV12-3/TRBV12-4	TGTGCCAGCAGTTTTGAGGGGATATCCTTCTACGAGCAGTACTTC	CASSFEGISFYEQYF
many	TRBD1	15	TRBJ2-3	TRBV29-1	TGCAGCGTTGATACCGGGACAGTAAGCACAGATACGCAGTATTTT	CSVDTGTVSTDTQYF
many	.	19	TRBJ2-4	TRBV4-1	TGCGCCAGCAGCCAAGATACAAACGGGGGCGGCTGGGCCAAAAACATTCAGTACTTC	CASSQDTNGGGWAKNIQYF
.	.	14	TRBJ2-4	TRBV20-1	TGCAGTGCCGATTCTGGCTTAGCCAAAAACATTCAGTACTTC	CSADSGLAKNIQYF
many	TRBD1	15	TRBJ1-5	TRBV27	TGTGCCAGCAGTTTAGAGGGACAGAGAAATCAGCCCCAGCATTTT	CASSLEGQRNQPQHF
.	.	11	TRBJ2-3	TRBV20-1	TGCAGTGCCAGCTGGGGAGATACGCAGTATTTT	CSASWGDTQYF
many	TRBD1	16	TRBJ2-4	TRBV20-1	TGCAGTGCTAGAGTAGAGGGCAGGGGGCAGGAAAACATTCAGTACTTC	CSARVEGRGQENIQYF
few	TRBD1	15	TRBJ2-7	TRBV7-2	TGTGCCAGCAGCTTAGCGTCAGGGGGCTCCTACGAGCAGTACTTC	CASSLASGGSYEQYF
many	.	14	TRBJ2-7	TRBV4-3	TGCGCCAGCAGCCCGGCCAGACTGATCTACGAGCAGTACTTC	CASSPARLIYEQYF
many	.	14	TRBJ1-6	TRBV7-8	TGTGCCAGCAGCTCCGGGAGCACCAATTCACCCCTCCACTTT	CASSSGSTNSPLHF
few	TRBD2	15	TRBJ2-1	TRBV5-4	TGTGCCAGCAGCGTTCCCCTAGCGGCCTACAATGAGCAGTTCTTC	CASSVPLAAYNEQFF